This T cell receptor beta chain derives from a study of T cells after yellow fever vaccination. Notes on the study in general: Weaker in magnitude, the secondary response showed a faster peak on day 5 versus 15. Contamination by abundant bulk-population clonotypes could be present in FACS-sorted repertoires.

As to this clonotype: What it binds is unknown.

For TCR, cDNA came from 5'RACE template switching, which added a universal primer site and UMIs. Each CDR3 protein gets one entry after TCRdb re-called the 5' RACE reads with MiXCR. The repertoire has about 360,000 distinct CDR3 sequences, about 6.2% of them found once; the top ten carry approximately 16%. The clonotype was recovered from a young man who received the YFV17D yellow fever vaccine. The specimen comprised PBMCs, sampled 5 days after the yellow fever booster vaccination.

In DNA form, the CDR3 reads TGTGCCAGTAGTATTAACGGCCATCCGCGCTTCCTCCACTTT. As protein: CASSINGHPRFLHF. The J gene is TRBJ1-6, the V gene TRBV19; D gene uncertain. Germline CDR1 is LNHDA and CDR2 is SQIVND (reference sequence). The ends were cut back, 3 bases at V and 15 bases at J, with 18 bases in the middle. The CDR3 loop spans 14 amino acids.